The clone carrying this T cell receptor (beta chain) came up a few times. CDR1 and CDR2 from the germline V gene are SGDLS and YYNGEE. V was shortened by 3 bases and J by 4 bases, with 8 bases between the two germline ends. The CDR3 is made up of 13 amino acids. Assay: immunoSEQ multiplex PCR; the TCRdb copy retains only in-frame clones and omits some. The data contain about 150,000 clones, roughly 84% of them singletons. In assigning cohorts, the study relied on participant-reported clinical history. Within 2 weeks of study entry, exposed participants had contacted a PCR-confirmed or clinician-diagnosed COVID-19 case. This sample was taken from a study of blood T cell repertoires in COVID-19. Looking at the study overall: PBMCs, B-cell-depleted T cells, or T cells provided the cDNA or gDNA that made up the material.

This receptor was obtained from a man in his 70s who had been exposed to COVID-19. The sample comprised PBMCs or T cells enriched from blood (not recorded which). This chain connects TRBV9 to TRBJ1-3, with D uncertain. This CDR3 reads CASSAAQGNTIYF. The CDR3 bases are TGTGCCAGCAGCGCTGCCCAGGGAAACACCATATATTTT. The entire variable domain, with the rest obtained from reference TRBV9 and TRBJ1-3, is as follows: DSGVTQTPKHLITATGQRVTLRCSPRSGDLSVYWYQQSLDQGLQFLIQYYNGEERAKGNILERFSAQQFPDLHSELNLSSLELGDSALYFCASSAAQGNTIYFGEGSWLTVV.